These 10 T cell receptor beta chains share one sample of origin, sequenced in a study of tissue T cells after allogeneic stem cell transplantation. Noted time point: mouse harvest day 7 after allogeneic transplant. Each mouse received 10^7 T-cell-depleted marrow cells plus 10^6 splenic CD5+ T cells by tail vein. Repertoires were generated with immunoSEQ multiplex PCR, while TCRdb's copy carries only in-frame clones and drops some. The table records approximately 6,200 clones, approximately 48% of them present only once. Source material: skin. Every receptor here comes from a female BALB/c mouse given C57BL/6 T cells with graft-versus-host disease after an allogeneic hematopoietic cell transplant.

This clone was observed a handful of times. Gene names denote mouse genes. The read terminates 1 residue ahead of where the CDR3 ends, so the germline J gene completes it. The J gene is TRBJ2-2, the V gene TRBV13-2, with 10 bases aligning to TRBD1. Germline V gene lookup returns CDR1 NNHNN and CDR2 SYGAGS (reference sequence). Unmatched junction bases numbered 1, after V lost 3 bases and J lost 2 bases. The CDR3 runs 15 residues. CDR3 sequence: CASGVDRGNTGQLYF. The sequenced CDR3 bases are TGTGCCAGCGGTGTGGACAGGGGGAACACCGGGCAGCTCTAC.

Note on this clone: Mouse gene names and germline throughout. The read is 1 residue too short to cover the CDR3 end, so that end is filled in from the germline J gene. The chain has TRBV23 and TRBJ2-5. Germline V gene lookup returns CDR1 KGHTA and CDR2 FQNQQP. The CDR3 loop spans 13 amino acids. CDR3 in amino acids: CSSSPSGQDTQYF. The CDR3 DNA, read in part, is TGCTCCAGCAGTCCCTCGGGCCAAGACACCCAGTAC.

Note on this clone: Genes and germline are mouse. The CDR3 bases that were read are TGTGCCAGCTCTCTTACCGGGACTGGGGGGTATGAACAGTAC. Translation gives CASSLTGTGGYEQY. Given in full, the CDR3 is CASSLTGTGGYEQYF. The chain recombines TRBV12-2 with TRBJ2-7, with 12 bases aligning to TRBD2. The read gets to within 1 residue of the CDR3 end, and the germline J gene fills in the rest. Trimming at V came to 1 base and at J to 4 bases, leaving 4 bases not matched to a gene. The CDR3 consists of 15 residues. The germline V gene has CDR1 SGHLS and CDR2 HYDKME.

About this clone: The germline and genes are mouse ones. The CDR3 loop is CASSLTISNERLFF. The CDR3 bases that were read are TGTGCCAGCTCTCTGACAATTTCCAACGAAAGATTATTT. The J gene is TRBJ1-4, the V gene TRBV12-2; D is uncertain. The read halts 1 residue ahead of the CDR3 end, with the missing end drawn from the germline J gene. Trimming stripped 1 base from V and 0 bases from J, with 5 bases between. This CDR3 has 14 residues. Per the germline V gene, CDR1 is SGHLS and CDR2 is HYDKME. Variable domain in full (rest from reference TRBV12-2 and TRBJ1-4): NSGVVQSPRYIIKGKGERSILKCIPISGHLSVAWYQQTQGQELKFFIQHYDKMERDKGNLPSRFSVQQFDDYHSEMNMSALELEDSAVYFCASSLTISNERLFFGHGTKLSVL.

This clone has only a few counts. These gene names are mouse names. Read coverage stops 1 residue before the CDR3 terminus; the germline J gene supplies the remainder. The J gene is TRBJ2-5, the V gene TRBV26, with 9 bases lining up with TRBD2. V shed 6 bases and J 2 bases; nucleotides not matched to a gene: 6. The CDR3 is 15 amino acids. The germline gives CDR1 KGHPV, CDR2 FQNQEV (reference sequence). Partial CDR3 DNA: TGTGCCAGCAGATCCTTACTGGGGGGCCAAGACACCCAGTAC. Protein: CASRSLLGGQDTQY. Given in full, the CDR3 is CASRSLLGGQDTQYF.

On this clone: Genes here carry mouse names. The CDR3 is cut off 1 residue early in the read; its end comes from the germline J gene. The genes are TRBV29 and TRBJ2-5; TRBD1 agrees at 9 bases. Trimming took 3 bases from V and 5 from J; bases not matched to a gene: 3. From germline, CDR1 is MSHET and CDR2 SYDVDS. The CDR3 loop spans 14 amino acids. Incomplete CDR3 DNA: TGTGCTAGCAGTTTTGGACAGGGGAGAGACACCCAGTAC. Its protein product is CASSFGQGRDTQY. The full CDR3 is CASSFGQGRDTQYF.

This clone has only a few counts. Any gene name here is a mouse gene name. The CDR3 end falls 1 residue outside the read, so it is completed with the germline J gene. The chain carries TRBV26 and TRBJ1-3; D perhaps matches TRBD1 (6 bases). Trimming took off 2 bases at V and 1 base at J, with 9 bases between the two ends. The length of the CDR3 is 15 residues. Looked up from germline, CDR1 is KGHPV and CDR2 is FQNQEV (reference sequence). Partial CDR3 DNA: TGTGCCAGCAGTCTGCCGGGGGCATCTGGAAATACGCTCTAT. Its translation is CASSLPGASGNTLY. The CDR3 as a whole reads CASSLPGASGNTLYF.

Note on this clone: Mouse names are used for the genes. The sequence runs out 1 residue before the end of the CDR3; the remainder is reconstructed from the germline J gene. The genes are TRBV19 and TRBJ1-1; 9 positions agree with TRBD1. Germline V gene lookup returns CDR1 FNHDT and CDR2 SITEND (reference sequence). The CDR3 is made up of 13 amino acids. Trimming took 5 bases from V and 5 from J; bases not matched to a gene: 4. CDR3 sequence reads: CASRQGAGTEVFF. The CDR3 bases that were read are TGTGCCAGCAGACAGGGGGCAGGGACAGAAGTCTTC.

As for this clone: Any gene name here is a mouse gene name. The read finishes 1 residue shy of the CDR3 end, and the germline J gene is used to complete it. The chain couples TRBV26 to TRBJ2-7; 9 nucleotides agree with TRBD1. CDR3 length equals 14 residues. CDR1 and CDR2 from the germline V gene are KGHPV and FQNQEV (reference sequence). J gave up 3 bases and V 4 bases, and 4 bases lay outside the gene matches. The CDR3 is CASSPGQGFYEQYF. The DNA read from the CDR3 is TGTGCCAGCAGTCCGGGACAGGGCTTCTATGAACAGTAC. The whole variable domain, filled in from reference TRBV26 and TRBJ2-7, reads NSKVIQTPRYLVKGQGQKAKMRCIPEKGHPVVFWYQQNKNNEFKFLINFQNQEVLQQIDMTEKRFSAECPSNSPCSLEIQSSEAGDSALYLCASSPGQGFYEQYFGPGTRLTVL.

The count of this clone is one. Gene names and germline refer to mouse. The CDR3 is cut off 1 residue early in the read; its end comes from the germline J gene. The rearrangement joins TRBV26 to TRBJ2-1, with 8 bases fitting TRBD1. The CDR3 extends over 14 amino acids. With 1 base clipped from V and 5 bases from J, the junction kept 1 base outside the gene matches. Germline V gene sequence: CDR1 KGHPV, CDR2 FQNQEV (reference sequence). The CDR3 DNA, read in part, is TGTGCCAGCAGTCTGTTGGGACAGGATGCTGAGCAGTTC. Its translation is CASSLLGQDAEQF. The whole CDR3 sequence is CASSLLGQDAEQFF.